This T cell receptor (beta chain) is drawn from a study of T-cell memory formation after mild COVID-19. Study background: Largely donor-specific sequence clusters came from two donors.

TCRdb redid the calling of the 5' RACE reads with MiXCR, one entry per CDR3 protein. Counted here are just under 550,000 distinct CDR3 sequences, 20% occurring once; the ten biggest clones make up under 15%. The CDR3 is 14 residues long. V was clipped by 5 bases and J by 6 bases, with 15 bases between them. Germline-derived CDR1 and CDR2 are SGHRS and YFSETQ. This clonotype turned up a few times. This receptor was identified in an adult woman who had mild COVID-19 (a few samples of this study predate the infection). Cell type and time point are not known. J is TRBJ2-1 and V is TRBV5-1; D is undetermined. The sample taken for sequencing was PBMCs or a T cell subset sorted from them (not recorded which). CDR3 region: CASRQPDEGNEQFF. The CDR3 nucleotides read TGCGCCAGCAGGCAGCCTGACGAAGGCAATGAGCAGTTCTTC.